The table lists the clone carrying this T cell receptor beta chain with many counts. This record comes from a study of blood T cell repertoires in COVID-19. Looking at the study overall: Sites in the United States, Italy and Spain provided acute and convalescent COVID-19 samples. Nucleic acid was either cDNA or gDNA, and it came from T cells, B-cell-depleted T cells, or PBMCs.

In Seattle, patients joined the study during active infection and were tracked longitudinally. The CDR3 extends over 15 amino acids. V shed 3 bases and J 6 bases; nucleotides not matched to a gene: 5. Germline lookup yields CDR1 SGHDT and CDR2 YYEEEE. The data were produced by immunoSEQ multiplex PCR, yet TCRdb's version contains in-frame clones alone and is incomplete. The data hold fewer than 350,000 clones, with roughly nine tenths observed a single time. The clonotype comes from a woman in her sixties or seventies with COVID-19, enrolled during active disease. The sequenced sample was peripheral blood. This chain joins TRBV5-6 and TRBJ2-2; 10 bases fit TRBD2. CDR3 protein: CASSSSGGGAGELFF. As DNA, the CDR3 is TGTGCCAGCAGCTCTAGCGGGGGAGGAGCCGGGGAGCTGTTTTTT.